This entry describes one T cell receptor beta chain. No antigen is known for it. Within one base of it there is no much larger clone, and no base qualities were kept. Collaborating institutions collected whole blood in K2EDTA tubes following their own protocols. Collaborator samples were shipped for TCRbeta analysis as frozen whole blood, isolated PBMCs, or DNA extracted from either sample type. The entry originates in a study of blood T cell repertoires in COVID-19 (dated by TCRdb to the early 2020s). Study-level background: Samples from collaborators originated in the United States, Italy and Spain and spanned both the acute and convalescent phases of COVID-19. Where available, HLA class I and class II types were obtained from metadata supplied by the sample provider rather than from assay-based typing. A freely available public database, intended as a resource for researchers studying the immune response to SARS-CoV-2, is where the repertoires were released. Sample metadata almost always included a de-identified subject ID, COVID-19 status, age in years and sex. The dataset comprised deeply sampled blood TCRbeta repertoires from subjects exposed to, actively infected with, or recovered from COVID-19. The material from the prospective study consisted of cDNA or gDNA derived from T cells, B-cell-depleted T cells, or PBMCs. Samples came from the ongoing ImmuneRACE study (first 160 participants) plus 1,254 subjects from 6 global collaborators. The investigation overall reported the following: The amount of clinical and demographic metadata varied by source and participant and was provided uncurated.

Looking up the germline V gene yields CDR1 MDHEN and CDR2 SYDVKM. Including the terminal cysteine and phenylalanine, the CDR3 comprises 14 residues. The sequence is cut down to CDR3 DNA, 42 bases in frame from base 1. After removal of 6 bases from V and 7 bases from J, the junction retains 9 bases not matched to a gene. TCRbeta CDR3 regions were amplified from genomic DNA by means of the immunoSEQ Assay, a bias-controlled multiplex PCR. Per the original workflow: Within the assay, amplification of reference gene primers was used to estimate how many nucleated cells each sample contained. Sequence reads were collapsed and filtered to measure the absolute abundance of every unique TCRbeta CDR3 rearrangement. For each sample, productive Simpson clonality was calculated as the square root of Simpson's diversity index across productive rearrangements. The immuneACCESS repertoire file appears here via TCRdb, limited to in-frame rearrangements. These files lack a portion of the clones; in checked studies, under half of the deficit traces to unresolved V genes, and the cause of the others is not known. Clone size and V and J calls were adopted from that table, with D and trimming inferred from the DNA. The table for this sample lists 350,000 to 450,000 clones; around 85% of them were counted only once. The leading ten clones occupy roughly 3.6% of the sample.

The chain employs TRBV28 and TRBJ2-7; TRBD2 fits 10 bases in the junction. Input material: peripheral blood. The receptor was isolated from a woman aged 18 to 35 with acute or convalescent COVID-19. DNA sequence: TGTGCCAGCAGACCGGGACTAGCGAACGGGGAGCAGTACTTC. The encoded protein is CASRPGLANGEQYF.